This TCR beta chain was found in a study of shared clonotypes between healthy human individuals. Regarding the study as a whole: Larger richness was generally estimated for naive than memory subsets. Generation probability values for non-shared clonotypes were lower than those for clonotypes shared by all four donors.

Germline V CDR1 and CDR2: SGDLS, YYNGEE. The CDR3 extends over 15 amino acids. Trimming removed 0 bases from V and 6 bases from J, with 15 bases in between. Naive CD8 cells lacked CD45RO, underwent positive selection for CCR7 and left out terminally differentiated effector memory CD45RA+ cells. Replicate PCRs run on sorted subsets employed 200 ng DNA, around 27,000 T cell genomes. Clones were sequenced by immunoSEQ multiplex PCR, and TCRdb holds only the in-frame ones, with some missing. The sample lists about 2.1 million clones; approximately 94% were seen once. With regard to this clone: Its matching antigen is unknown.

This rearrangement joins TRBV9 to TRBJ1-1; D gene ambiguous. The clonotype originates from a man between 18 and 29 years old in good health. Some clones in this sample may be carry-over from other donors' samples. Sequenced material: naive CD8+ T cells from PBMCs. The CDR3 loop reads CASSVVPRDRAEAFF. The CDR3 nucleotides are TGTGCCAGCAGCGTAGTACCCCGTGACCGGGCTGAAGCTTTCTTT.